The rows below give T cell receptor beta chains drawn from one sample of a study of T cells after posttransplantation cyclophosphamide. Sequencing was performed with immunoSEQ multiplex PCR; in TCRdb, only in-frame clones are kept and a portion is missing. The sample gives about 28,000 clones, 80% to 90% of which show up once; less than 3.5% is in the top ten. Sequenced: PBMCs. All receptors come from a man over 45. Each CDR3 is given with its conserved first and last residue. Fields, in order: V gene, J gene, CDR3 protein.

V gene: TRBV5-1
J gene: TRBJ2-1
CDR3 protein: CASRLAGGMVLEQFF

V gene: TRBV7-3
J gene: TRBJ2-3
CDR3 protein: CASSLTPISRGGTDTQYF

V gene: TRBV19
J gene: TRBJ1-3
CDR3 protein: CASSMQGLGNTIYF

V gene: TRBV7-2
J gene: TRBJ2-1
CDR3 protein: CASSLASYPSSYNEQFF

V gene: TRBV5-1
J gene: TRBJ1-3
CDR3 protein: CASSLNRGNTIYF

V gene: TRBV28
J gene: TRBJ1-5
CDR3 protein: CASSGRENQPQHF

V gene: TRBV6-5
J gene: TRBJ2-5
CDR3 protein: CASSYPGEQTQYF

V gene: TRBV28
J gene: TRBJ1-1
CDR3 protein: CASSPLTGQGDTEAFF

V gene: TRBV19
J gene: TRBJ1-2
CDR3 protein: CASSSPGGRSNGYTF

V gene: TRBV15
J gene: TRBJ2-7
CDR3 protein: CATSRPGTSAYEQYF

V gene: TRBV7-2
J gene: TRBJ1-1
CDR3 protein: CASSLASGGDTEAFF

V gene: TRBV15
J gene: TRBJ2-7
CDR3 protein: CATSRAGTNYEQYF

V gene: TRBV19
J gene: TRBJ1-2
CDR3 protein: CASSIAVDSFYGYTF

V gene: TRBV11-3
J gene: TRBJ2-3
CDR3 protein: CASSLDRGDTQYF

V gene: TRBV5-8
J gene: TRBJ1-5
CDR3 protein: CASSGLWTDSNQPQHF